The sequence of this TCR beta chain was determined in a study of cytomegalovirus exposure and HLA in healthy donors. Study conclusions and caveats: Presence/absence analyses treated sequencing depth as roughly uniform across donors. An analysis was carried out later, and it reportedly showed fewer N-insertions in an Asian-associated ancestry cluster than the roughly 670-donor mean.

V was clipped by 5 bases and J by 1 base; unmatched bases: 7. Germline-derived CDR1 and CDR2 are SGHTA and FQGTGA. The CDR3 contains 16 residues. In the PCR, 60 Vbeta and 13 Jbeta primers were used. TCRdb keeps only in-frame clones here, not all; method: immunoSEQ multiplex PCR. The data show about 210,000 clones, approximately 83% seen once. To note about this clone: What it recognizes is unknown.

All the people who gave samples were healthy bone marrow donors. The TCR sequence derives from a woman in her 50s in good health and CMV-seropositive. The sample taken for sequencing was PBMCs. The chain links TRBV7-3 to TRBJ2-2; TRBD2 matches at 7 bases. The CDR3: CASSRGAGENTGELFF. The CDR3 DNA sequence: TGTGCCAGCAGCCGCGGGGCGGGGGAGAACACCGGGGAGCTGTTTTTT.